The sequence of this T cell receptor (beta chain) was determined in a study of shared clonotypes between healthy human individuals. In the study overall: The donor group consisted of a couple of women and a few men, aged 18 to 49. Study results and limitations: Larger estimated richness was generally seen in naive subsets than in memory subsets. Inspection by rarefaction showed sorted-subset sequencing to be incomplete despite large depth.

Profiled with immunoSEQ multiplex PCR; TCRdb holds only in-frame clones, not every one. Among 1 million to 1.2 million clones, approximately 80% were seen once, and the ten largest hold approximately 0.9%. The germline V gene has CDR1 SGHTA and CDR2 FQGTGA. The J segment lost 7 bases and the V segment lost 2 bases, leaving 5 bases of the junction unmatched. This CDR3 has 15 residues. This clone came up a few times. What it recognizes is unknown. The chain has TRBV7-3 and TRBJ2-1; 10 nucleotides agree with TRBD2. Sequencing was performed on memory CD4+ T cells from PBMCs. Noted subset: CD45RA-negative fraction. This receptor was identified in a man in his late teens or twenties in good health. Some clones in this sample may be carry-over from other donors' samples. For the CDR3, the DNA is TGTGCCAGCAGCTTACTAGCGGGAGTTAGAAATGAGCAGTTCTTC. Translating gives CASSLLAGVRNEQFF.